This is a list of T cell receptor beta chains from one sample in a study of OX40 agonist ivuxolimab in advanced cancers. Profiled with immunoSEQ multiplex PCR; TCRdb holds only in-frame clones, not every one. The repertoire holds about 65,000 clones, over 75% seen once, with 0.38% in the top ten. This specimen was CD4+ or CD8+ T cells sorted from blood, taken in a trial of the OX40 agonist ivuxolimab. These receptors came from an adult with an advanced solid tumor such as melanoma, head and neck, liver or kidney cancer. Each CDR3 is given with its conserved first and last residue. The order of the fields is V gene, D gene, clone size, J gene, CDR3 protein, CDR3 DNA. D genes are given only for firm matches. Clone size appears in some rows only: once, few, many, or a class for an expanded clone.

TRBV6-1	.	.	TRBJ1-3	CASFTVSGNTIYF	TGTGCCAGTTTCACGGTCTCTGGAAACACCATATATTTT
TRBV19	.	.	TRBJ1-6	CASAFWGEAQGPLHF	TGTGCCAGTGCCTTTTGGGGGGAGGCTCAAGGACCCCTCCACTTT
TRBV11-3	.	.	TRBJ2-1	CASSLVGKNNEQFF	TGTGCCAGCAGCTTAGTCGGGAAAAACAATGAGCAGTTCTTC
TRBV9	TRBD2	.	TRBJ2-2	CASSPPGGYGELFF	TGTGCCAGCAGCCCTCCGGGGGGGTACGGGGAGCTGTTTTTT
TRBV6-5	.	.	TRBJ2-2	CASRGVGELFF	TGTGCCAGCAGGGGAGTCGGGGAGCTGTTTTTT
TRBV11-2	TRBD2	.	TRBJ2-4	CASSPTGGRDIQYF	TGTGCCAGCAGCCCTACTGGGGGGAGGGACATTCAGTACTTC
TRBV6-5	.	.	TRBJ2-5	CASSYGETQYF	TGTGCCAGCAGTTACGGGGAGACCCAGTACTTC
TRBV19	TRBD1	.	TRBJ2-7	CASSPKTGAYEQYF	TGTGCCAGTAGTCCGAAGACAGGGGCCTACGAGCAGTACTTC
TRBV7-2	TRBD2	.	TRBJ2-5	CASSPASGARRGETQYF	TGTGCCAGCAGCCCCGCTAGCGGGGCGCGCAGGGGGGAGACCCAGTACTTC
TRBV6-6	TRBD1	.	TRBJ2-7	CAVKASRTGHEQYF	TGTGCCGTGAAAGCAAGCCGGACAGGGCACGAGCAGTACTTC
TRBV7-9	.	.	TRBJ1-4	CASSLGGAVNEKLFF	TGTGCCAGCAGCTTAGGAGGGGCAGTTAATGAAAAACTGTTTTTT
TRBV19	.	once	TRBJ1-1	CASAQGFNTEAFF	TGTGCCAGTGCACAGGGATTTAACACTGAAGCTTTCTTT
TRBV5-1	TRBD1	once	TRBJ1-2	CASSLVGTGGGYTF	TGCGCCAGCAGCTTGGTTGGGACAGGGGGTGGCTACACCTTC
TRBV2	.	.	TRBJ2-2	CASSAFLLGANTGELFF	TGTGCCAGCAGTGCCTTTCTCTTGGGGGCGAACACCGGGGAGCTGTTTTTT
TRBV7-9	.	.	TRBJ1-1	CASSLKRGLNTEAFF	TGTGCCAGCAGCTTAAAGAGGGGCTTGAACACTGAAGCTTTCTTT
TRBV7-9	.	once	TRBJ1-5	CASSLKGEESNQPQHF	TGTGCCAGCAGCTTAAAGGGGGAGGAGAGCAATCAGCCCCAGCATTTT
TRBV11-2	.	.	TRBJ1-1	CASSFVRPNTEAFF	TGTGCCAGCAGCTTCGTCAGACCGAACACTGAAGCTTTCTTT
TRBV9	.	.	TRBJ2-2	CASSFRDKNTGELFF	TGTGCCAGCAGCTTCCGGGACAAAAATACCGGGGAGCTGTTTTTT
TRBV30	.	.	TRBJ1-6	CAWRAGWVLNSPLHF	TGTGCCTGGCGGGCAGGGTGGGTTTTGAATTCACCCCTCCACTTT
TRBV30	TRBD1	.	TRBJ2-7	CAWSGGRDRGYEQYF	TGTGCCTGGAGCGGGGGTCGGGACAGGGGCTACGAGCAGTACTTC
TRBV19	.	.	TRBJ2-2	CASRTTGWSNTGELFF	TGTGCCAGTAGAACGACGGGGTGGTCGAACACCGGGGAGCTGTTTTTT
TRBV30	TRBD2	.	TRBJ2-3	CAWNLLAGGTDTQYF	TGTGCCTGGAACCTCCTAGCGGGGGGTACAGATACGCAGTATTTT
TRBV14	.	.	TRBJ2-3	CASSPTHNTQYF	TGTGCCAGCAGTCCCACCCATAATACGCAGTATTTT
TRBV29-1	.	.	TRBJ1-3	CSVQGTGNTIYF	TGCAGCGTTCAGGGAACTGGAAACACCATATATTTT
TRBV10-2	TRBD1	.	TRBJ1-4	CASSESRQGKKANEKLFF	TGCGCCAGCAGTGAGTCCAGACAGGGCAAGAAGGCTAATGAAAAACTGTTTTTT
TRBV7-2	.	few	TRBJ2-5	CASRVLETQYF	TGTGCCAGCAGGGTCTTGGAGACCCAGTACTTC
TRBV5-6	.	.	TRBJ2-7	CASSLVVRDHEQYF	TGTGCCAGCAGCTTGGTCGTCCGGGACCACGAGCAGTACTTC
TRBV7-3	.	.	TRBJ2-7	CASSLRQESSYEQYF	TGTGCCAGCAGCTTAAGACAGGAGAGCTCCTACGAGCAGTACTTC
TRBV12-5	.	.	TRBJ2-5	CASGSRQSGGYQETQYF	TGTGCTAGTGGTTCCAGACAGTCCGGGGGCTACCAAGAGACCCAGTACTTC
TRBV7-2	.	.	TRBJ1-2	CASSQTGVWGYTF	TGTGCCAGCAGTCAAACAGGCGTTTGGGGCTACACCTTC
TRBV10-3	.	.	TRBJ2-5	CAIRRGETQYF	TGTGCCATCAGGCGGGGTGAGACCCAGTACTTC
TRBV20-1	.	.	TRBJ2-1	CSARGGGEQFF	TGCAGTGCTAGAGGAGGGGGAGAGCAGTTCTTC
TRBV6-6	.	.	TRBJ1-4	CASSYGTKNEKLFF	TGTGCCAGCAGTTACGGGACGAAGAATGAAAAACTGTTTTTT
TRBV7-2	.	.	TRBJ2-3	CASSPGDRLERDTQYF	TGTGCCAGCAGCCCTGGGGACCGTCTAGAAAGAGATACGCAGTATTTT
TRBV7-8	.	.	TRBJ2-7	CASRTAYEQYF	TGTGCCAGCCGGACGGCCTACGAGCAGTACTTC
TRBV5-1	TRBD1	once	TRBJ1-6	CASAGQSSYNSPLHF	TGCGCCAGCGCGGGACAGAGCTCCTATAATTCACCCCTCCACTTT
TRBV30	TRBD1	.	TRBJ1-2	CAWSRGQNYGYTF	TGTGCCTGGAGTAGGGGACAGAACTATGGCTACACCTTC
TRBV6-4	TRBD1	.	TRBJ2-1	CASSRDRLSYNEQFF	TGTGCCAGCAGTAGGGACAGGCTCTCCTACAATGAGCAGTTCTTC
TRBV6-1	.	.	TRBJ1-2	CASNRLFIGGYTF	TGTGCCAGCAATCGCCTCTTCATCGGGGGCTACACCTTC
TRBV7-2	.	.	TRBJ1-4	CASTMEGYNEKLFF	TGTGCCAGCACCATGGAGGGCTATAATGAAAAACTGTTTTTT
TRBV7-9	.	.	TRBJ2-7	CASSLAGELEQYF	TGTGCCAGCAGCTTAGCGGGGGAGCTCGAGCAGTACTTC
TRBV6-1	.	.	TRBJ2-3	CASNRQADTQYF	TGTGCCAGCAATAGGCAGGCAGATACGCAGTATTTT
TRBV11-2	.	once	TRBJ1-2	CASSSVRGREAYGYTF	TGTGCCAGCAGCTCCGTCCGGGGCAGGGAAGCCTATGGCTACACCTTC
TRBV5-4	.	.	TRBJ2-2	CASSASLTGELFF	TGTGCCAGCAGCGCTTCCCTTACCGGGGAGCTGTTTTTT
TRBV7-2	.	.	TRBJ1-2	CASSLDHGTARYGYTF	TGTGCCAGCAGCTTAGACCACGGAACTGCCCGTTATGGCTACACCTTC
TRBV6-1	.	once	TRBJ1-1	CASNPGWTEAFF	TGTGCCAGCAATCCAGGGTGGACTGAAGCTTTCTTT
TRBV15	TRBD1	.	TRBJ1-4	CATSAQRTGGEKLFF	TGTGCCACCAGCGCGCAACGGACAGGAGGAGAAAAACTGTTTTTT
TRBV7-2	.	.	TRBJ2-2	CASSLELGLELFF	TGTGCCAGCAGCTTAGAGCTCGGCCTGGAGCTGTTTTTT
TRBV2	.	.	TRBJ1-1	CASSLRMGTEAFF	TGTGCCAGCTCACTGCGGATGGGCACTGAAGCTTTCTTT
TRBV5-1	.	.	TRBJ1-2	CASRPTGISNYGYTF	TGCGCCAGCAGGCCCACAGGGATCTCCAACTATGGCTACACCTTC
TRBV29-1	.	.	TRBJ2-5	CSYSQGVGETQYF	TGCAGCTACTCACAGGGAGTAGGAGAGACCCAGTACTTC
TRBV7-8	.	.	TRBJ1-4	CASSPFLLTNEKLFF	TGTGCCAGCAGTCCGTTTTTACTAACTAATGAAAAACTGTTTTTT
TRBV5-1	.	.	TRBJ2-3	CASSRTVQTIDTQYF	TGCGCCAGCAGCAGGACAGTCCAGACTATAGATACGCAGTATTTT
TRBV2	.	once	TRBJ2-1	CASKLGGGWQFF	TGTGCCAGCAAATTGGGGGGAGGTTGGCAGTTCTTC
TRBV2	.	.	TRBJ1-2	CASSEQGLNGYTF	TGTGCCAGCAGTGAACAGGGCCTAAATGGCTACACCTTC
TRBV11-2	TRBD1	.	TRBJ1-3	CASSLALRQGVSGNTIYF	TGTGCCAGCAGCTTAGCCCTACGACAGGGGGTCTCTGGAAACACCATATATTTT